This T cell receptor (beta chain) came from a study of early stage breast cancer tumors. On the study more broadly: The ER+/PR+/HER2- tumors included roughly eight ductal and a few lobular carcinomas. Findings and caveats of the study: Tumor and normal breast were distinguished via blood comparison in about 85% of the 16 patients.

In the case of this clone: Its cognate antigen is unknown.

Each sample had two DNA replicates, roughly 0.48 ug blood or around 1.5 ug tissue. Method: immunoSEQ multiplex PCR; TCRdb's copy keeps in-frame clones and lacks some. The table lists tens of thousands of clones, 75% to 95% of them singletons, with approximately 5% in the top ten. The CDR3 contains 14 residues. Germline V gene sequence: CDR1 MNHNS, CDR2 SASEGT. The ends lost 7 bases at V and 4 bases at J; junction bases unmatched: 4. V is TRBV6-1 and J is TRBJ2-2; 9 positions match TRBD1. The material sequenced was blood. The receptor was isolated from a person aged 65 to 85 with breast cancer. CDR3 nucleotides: TGTGCCAGCACCGGACAGGGGTTCACCGGGGAGCTGTTTTTT. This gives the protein CASTGQGFTGELFF.